These T cell receptor beta chains were read from a single sample in a study of CD8+ T cells in alopecia areata. Repertoires were generated with immunoSEQ multiplex PCR, while TCRdb's copy carries only in-frame clones and drops some. The sample consists of about 140,000 clones, roughly 50% of them appearing once. The sequences come from CD4+ T cells sorted from blood, collected at week 0. All receptors come from a human donor with alopecia areata. The CDR3 runs from the conserved cysteine through the conserved F or W. The order of the fields is CDR3 DNA, CDR3 protein, V gene, D gene, clone size, J gene. The D gene is left open where the match is weak. Some rows have no size entry. The others give once, few or many, or a class for an expanded clone.

CDR3 DNA: TGCAGCGTTGAATTACAGGGGGCCCAAGAGACCCAGTACTTC
CDR3 protein: CSVELQGAQETQYF
V gene: TRBV29-1
D gene: TRBD1
clone size: NA
J gene: TRBJ2-5

CDR3 DNA: TGTGCCTGGAGAGGTGGACAGGGAAGCACCATGAACACTGAAGCTTTCTTT
CDR3 protein: CAWRGGQGSTMNTEAFF
V gene: TRBV30
D gene: TRBD1
clone size: NA
J gene: TRBJ1-1

CDR3 DNA: TGCAGCGTTGGAGACAGGGTGATAAACACCGGGGAGCTGTTTTTT
CDR3 protein: CSVGDRVINTGELFF
V gene: TRBV29-1
D gene: TRBD1
clone size: NA
J gene: TRBJ2-2

CDR3 DNA: TGTGCCAGCACGCTAGCGGGGCACACCGGGGAGCTGTTTTTT
CDR3 protein: CASTLAGHTGELFF
V gene: TRBV2
D gene: TRBD2
clone size: NA
J gene: TRBJ2-2

CDR3 DNA: TGCAGCGTTCTAGGGACAGGGGGGTCGACCAAAAACATTCAGTACTTC
CDR3 protein: CSVLGTGGSTKNIQYF
V gene: TRBV29-1
D gene: TRBD1
clone size: NA
J gene: TRBJ2-4

CDR3 DNA: TGCGCCAGCAGCCCGACGACAGGGGCCCGCTATGGCTACACCTTC
CDR3 protein: CASSPTTGARYGYTF
V gene: TRBV5-1
D gene: TRBD1
clone size: NA
J gene: TRBJ1-2

CDR3 DNA: TGTGCCAGCTCCACTCTAGTAGACGGGACCCAGTACTTC
CDR3 protein: CASSTLVDGTQYF
V gene: TRBV6-5
D gene: NA
clone size: NA
J gene: TRBJ2-5

CDR3 DNA: TGCAGCGTTGTCAGGGGAGAGACCCAGTACTTC
CDR3 protein: CSVVRGETQYF
V gene: TRBV29-1
D gene: NA
clone size: NA
J gene: TRBJ2-5

CDR3 DNA: TGTGCCAGCAGCTCCCGGACTATCCAAGAGACCCAGTACTTC
CDR3 protein: CASSSRTIQETQYF
V gene: TRBV7-2
D gene: NA
clone size: NA
J gene: TRBJ2-5

CDR3 DNA: TGTGCCACCCGGAGGGGAGTCGACGATAATTCACCCCTCCACTTT
CDR3 protein: CATRRGVDDNSPLHF
V gene: TRBV7-2
D gene: NA
clone size: NA
J gene: TRBJ1-6

CDR3 DNA: TGTGCCAGCAGCTTGTTACAGGGAACCGAGCAGTACTTC
CDR3 protein: CASSLLQGTEQYF
V gene: TRBV7-9
D gene: NA
clone size: once
J gene: TRBJ2-7